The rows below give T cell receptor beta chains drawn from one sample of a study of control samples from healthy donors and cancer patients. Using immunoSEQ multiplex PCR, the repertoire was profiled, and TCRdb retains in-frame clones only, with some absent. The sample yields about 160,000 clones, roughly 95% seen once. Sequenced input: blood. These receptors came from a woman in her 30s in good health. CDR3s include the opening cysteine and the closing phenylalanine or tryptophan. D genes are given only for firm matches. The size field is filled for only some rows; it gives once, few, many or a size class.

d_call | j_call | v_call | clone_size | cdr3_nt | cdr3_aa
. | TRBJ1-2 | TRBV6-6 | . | TGTGCCAGCAGTTACTCGGGGGGCTCTGGCTACACCTTC | CASSYSGGSGYTF
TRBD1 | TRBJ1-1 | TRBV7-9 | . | TGTGCCAGCAGCCCCCTCGACAGGGTGAACACTGAAGCTTTCTTT | CASSPLDRVNTEAFF
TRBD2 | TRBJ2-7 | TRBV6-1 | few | TGTGCCAGCAGTGAACAGCGGGGGGGCCTTCAGTACTTC | CASSEQRGGLQYF
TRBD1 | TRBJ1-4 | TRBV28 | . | TGTGCCAGCAGTTTAAGGGACAGGGGTTCAGAAAAACTGTTTTTT | CASSLRDRGSEKLFF
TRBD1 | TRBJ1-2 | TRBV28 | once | TGTGCCAGCAGCCCCAGGGGGGCAGGGGTGGCCTATGGCTACACCTTC | CASSPRGAGVAYGYTF
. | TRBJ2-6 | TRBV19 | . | TGTGCCAGTAGCAAGAGTAGATCTGGGGCCAACGTCCTGACTTTC | CASSKSRSGANVLTF
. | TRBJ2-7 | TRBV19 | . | TGTGCCAGTAGTACACAGGTGTCCAACTACGAGCAGTACTTC | CASSTQVSNYEQYF
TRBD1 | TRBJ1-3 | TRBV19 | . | TGTGCCAGTAGTATCCGATTGACAGGGTTCTCTGGAAACACCATATATTTT | CASSIRLTGFSGNTIYF
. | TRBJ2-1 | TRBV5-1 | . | TGCGCCAGCAGCTTGGACCCCCTGGGGAATGAGCAGTTCTTC | CASSLDPLGNEQFF
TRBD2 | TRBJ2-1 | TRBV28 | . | TGTGCCAGCAGCCCTTCGGGGGGGTCCTACAATGAGCAGTTCTTC | CASSPSGGSYNEQFF
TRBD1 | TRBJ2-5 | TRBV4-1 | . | TGCGCCAGCAGCCGAGGGACAGGGCAAGAGACCCAGTACTTC | CASSRGTGQETQYF
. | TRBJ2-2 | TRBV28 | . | TGTGCCAGCAGTTTAGTCGGGGGAACCGGGGAGCTGTTTTTT | CASSLVGGTGELFF
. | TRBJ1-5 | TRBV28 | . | TGTGCCAGCAGAAGCCGGGACCTTTATAGCAATCAGCCCCAGCATTTT | CASRSRDLYSNQPQHF
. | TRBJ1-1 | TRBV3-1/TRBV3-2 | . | TGTGCCAGCAGCCAAAGGAAGGGATACAGCACTGAAGCTTTCTTT | CASSQRKGYSTEAFF
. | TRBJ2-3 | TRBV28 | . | TGTGCCAGCAGTTTCTTAGGACCTAGCACAGATACGCAGTATTTT | CASSFLGPSTDTQYF
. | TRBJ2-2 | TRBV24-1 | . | TGTGCCACCAGTGATCCCCAGGGGTTCGTCGGGGAGCTGTTTTTT | CATSDPQGFVGELFF
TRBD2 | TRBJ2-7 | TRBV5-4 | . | TGTGCCAGCAGCTTGGAGGGGGGACTAGCGGTCTACGAGCAGTACTTC | CASSLEGGLAVYEQYF
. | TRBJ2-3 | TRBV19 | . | TGTGCCAGTAGTATTCGAACAGGGAGCGCAGATACGCAGTATTTT | CASSIRTGSADTQYF
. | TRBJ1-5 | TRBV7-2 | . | TGTGCCAGCAGCTTAGATAGGGCGTCAAATCAGCCCCAGCATTTT | CASSLDRASNQPQHF
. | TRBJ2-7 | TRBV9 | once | TGTGCCAGCAGCTCCCGGGACAACGTCGGGCAGTACTTC | CASSSRDNVGQYF
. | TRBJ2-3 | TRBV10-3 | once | TGTGCCATCAGTGGTAGGTTCTCCACGGATACGCAGTATTTT | CAISGRFSTDTQYF
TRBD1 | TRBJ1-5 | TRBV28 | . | TGTGCCAGCAGGGGACAGGGTAACGTTCAGCCCCAGCATTTT | CASRGQGNVQPQHF
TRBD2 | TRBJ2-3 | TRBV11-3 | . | TGTGCCAGCAGTACTAGCGGCCATAGCACAGATACGCAGTATTTT | CASSTSGHSTDTQYF
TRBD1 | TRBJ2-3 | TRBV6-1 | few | TGTGCCAGCAGTGAAGAGCAAGGGACAGGGGGTTCAGATACGCAGTATTTT | CASSEEQGTGGSDTQYF
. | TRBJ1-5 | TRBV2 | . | TGTGCCAGCAGTGATGGCCTACTTCAGACCAATCAGCCCCAGCATTTT | CASSDGLLQTNQPQHF
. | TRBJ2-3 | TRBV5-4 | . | TGTGCCAGCAGCTTTGGTGGGGGTCCCCCTACAGATACGCAGTATTTT | CASSFGGGPPTDTQYF
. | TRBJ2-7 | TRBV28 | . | TGTGCCAGCAGTTTACTAGGACAAAGCTCCTACGAGCAGTACTTC | CASSLLGQSSYEQYF
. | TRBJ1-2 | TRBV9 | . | TGTGCCAGCAGCCCTGAGACCAGATTTAACTATGGCTACACCTTC | CASSPETRFNYGYTF
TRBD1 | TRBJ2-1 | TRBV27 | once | TGTGCCAGCAGTCCTGGGACAGGGGAGTATGAGCAGTTCTTC | CASSPGTGEYEQFF
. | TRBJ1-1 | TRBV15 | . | TGTGCCACCAGCCTTCGCCAGCCGGGGCACACTGAAGCTTTCTTT | CATSLRQPGHTEAFF
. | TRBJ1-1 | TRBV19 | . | TGTGCCAGTAGGGACATAGAAACTGAAGCTTTCTTT | CASRDIETEAFF
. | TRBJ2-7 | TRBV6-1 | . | TGTGCCAGCAGTGAACGCGTAGGGCAGGTCGAGACCTACGAGCAGTACTTC | CASSERVGQVETYEQYF
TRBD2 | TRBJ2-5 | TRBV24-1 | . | TGTGCCACCAGTGATTCCCACCCGGGAGGCCAAGAGACCCAGTACTTC | CATSDSHPGGQETQYF
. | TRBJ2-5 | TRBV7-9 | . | TGTGCCAGCAGCTTAGATGACAGAAAAGAGACCCAGTACTTC | CASSLDDRKETQYF
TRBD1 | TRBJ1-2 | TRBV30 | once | TGTGCCTCAATCGCCGGGACAGTCTATGGCTACACCTTC | CASIAGTVYGYTF
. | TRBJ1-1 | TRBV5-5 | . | TGTGCCAGCAGCTTGGCGTCAGGTCGAGGCACTGAAGCTTTCTTT | CASSLASGRGTEAFF
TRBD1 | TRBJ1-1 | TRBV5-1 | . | TGCGCCAGCAGCCGGACAGGGTCACGCACCACTGAAGCTTTCTTT | CASSRTGSRTTEAFF
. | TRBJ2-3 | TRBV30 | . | TGTGCCTACGGCGGGATAAACACAGATACGCAGTATTTT | CAYGGINTDTQYF
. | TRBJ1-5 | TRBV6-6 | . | TGTGCCAGCAGCTACGGTCCAGCAAACAGGCGTCAGCCCCAGCATTTT | CASSYGPANRRQPQHF
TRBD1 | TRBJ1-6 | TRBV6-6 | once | TGTGCCAGCAGCTACAGGGGGAAAGAGTCACCCCTCCACTTT | CASSYRGKESPLHF
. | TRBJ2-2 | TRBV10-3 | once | TGTGCCATCAGTGAGACAGACCCTAACACCGGGGAGCTGTTTTTT | CAISETDPNTGELFF
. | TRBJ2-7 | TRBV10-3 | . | TGTGCCATCAGTGAGTCGGGCTACGAGCAGTACTTC | CAISESGYEQYF
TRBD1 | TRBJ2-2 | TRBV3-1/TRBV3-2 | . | TGTGCCAGCAGCCTGTGGGGCGCAGGGGGAACCGGGGAGCTGTTTTTT | CASSLWGAGGTGELFF
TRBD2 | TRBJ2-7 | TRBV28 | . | TGTGCCAGCAGCCCCCTGGGACTAGCGGGAGGCCTGCAGTACTTC | CASSPLGLAGGLQYF
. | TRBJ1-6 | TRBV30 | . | TGTGCCTGGAGAAGCTCCTATAATTCACCCCTCCACTTT | CAWRSSYNSPLHF
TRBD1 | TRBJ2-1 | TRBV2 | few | TGTGCCAGCAGGACCCGGGGCAGGGGGAAAGATGAGCAGTTCTTC | CASRTRGRGKDEQFF
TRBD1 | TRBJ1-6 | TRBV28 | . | TGTGCCAGCAGTTTAGAGCAGGGGGCCGGCGGTTCACCCCTCCACTTT | CASSLEQGAGGSPLHF
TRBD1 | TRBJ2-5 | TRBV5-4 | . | TGTGCCAGCAGCTGGGACAGGACATTAGAGACCCAGTACTTC | CASSWDRTLETQYF
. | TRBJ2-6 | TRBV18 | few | TGTGCCAGCTCACCACCTAATGGGGAGGCTGGGGCCAACGTCCTGACTTTC | CASSPPNGEAGANVLTF